These 31 T cell receptor beta chains share one sample of origin, sequenced in a study of blood T cell repertoires in COVID-19. Profiling relied on immunoSEQ multiplex PCR, and the TCRdb table lists in-frame clones only, not all of them. The sample lists approximately 210,000 clones; 87% were seen once. Sequences were obtained from peripheral blood. All receptors derive from a middle-aged man with active or convalescent COVID-19.

The V and J genes are TRBV7-9 and TRBJ2-3; perhaps TRBD2 as D (5 bases). V lost 5 bases, J lost 5 bases, and 14 bases lay in between. Germline CDR1 SEHNR, CDR2 FQNEAQ (reference sequence). The CDR3 runs 14 residues. This chain's CDR3 is CASSPRVGRDTQYF. The CDR3 nucleotides are TGTGCCAGCAGCCCGCGGGTGGGAAGAGATACGCAGTATTTT.

The CDR3 nucleotides are TGTGCCAGCAGTTACTCGTTCTCTCAGGGTCGGTATGGCTACACCTTC. It yields the protein CASSYSFSQGRYGYTF. The rearrangement joins TRBV6-5 to TRBJ1-2; the D gene is possibly TRBD1 (5 bases). The CDR3 has 16 residues. CDR1 is MNHEY and CDR2 is SVGAGI in the germline V gene. V lost 0 bases to trimming and J lost 5 bases, with 16 bases between them.

The V gene is TRBV7-2, the J gene TRBJ2-7, with 8 bases identical to TRBD2. V lost 5 bases and J lost 4; bases outside the gene matches: 4. The germline V gene has CDR1 SGHTA and CDR2 FQGNSA. This CDR3 region has 13 residues. CDR3 in DNA: TGTGCCAGCAGCACCGGGACTAGTTACGAGCAGTACTTC. It specifies CASSTGTSYEQYF.

This clone was counted once. The chain couples TRBV15 to TRBJ2-7; 7 bases line up with TRBD2. Trimming cost V 6 bases and J 2 bases; bases outside gene matches: 7. Germline CDR1 is LNHNV and CDR2 is YYDKDF (reference sequence). The CDR3 extends over 14 amino acids. In nucleotides, the CDR3 is TGTGCCACCAGGGGGGAGGGGATCACCTACGAGCAGTACTTC. Translation gives CATRGEGITYEQYF.

The gene calls are TRBV9 and TRBJ1-2, with 8 bases matching TRBD1. This CDR3 has 15 amino acids. Germline V gene lookup returns CDR1 SGDLS and CDR2 YYNGEE. With V trimmed by 3 bases and J by 2 bases, 6 bases remained unmatched. CDR3 residues: CASSGGTGLNYGYTF. DNA for the CDR3: TGTGCCAGCAGCGGGGGGACAGGCCTAAACTATGGCTACACCTTC. Supplemented by reference TRBV9 and TRBJ1-2, the full variable domain reads DSGVTQTPKHLITATGQRVTLRCSPRSGDLSVYWYQQSLDQGLQFLIQYYNGEERAKGNILERFSAQQFPDLHSELNLSSLELGDSALYFCASSGGTGLNYGYTFGSGTRLTVV.

The chain combines TRBV19 with TRBJ2-1, with D possibly matching TRBD2 (6 bases). CDR3 size: 15 residues. The germline gives CDR1 LNHDA, CDR2 SQIVND (reference sequence). V was clipped by 2 bases and J by 4 bases, with 12 bases between them. The CDR3 region is CASSIQSGVYNEQFF. Written as DNA, the CDR3 is TGTGCCAGTAGTATACAGTCGGGAGTGTACAATGAGCAGTTCTTC.

This sequence joins TRBV7-2 and TRBJ1-5; 8 bases map to TRBD1. Unmatched junction bases numbered 7, after V lost 2 bases and J lost 4 bases. The germline gives CDR1 SGHTA, CDR2 FQGNSA. The length of the CDR3 is 16 residues. CDR3 in DNA: TGTGCCAGCAGCTTATTTTTGACAGGGGAGAATCAGCCCCAGCATTTT. This translates into CASSLFLTGENQPQHF.

This clone came up many times. This chain connects TRBV5-1 to TRBJ1-6, with TRBD1 matching over 9 bases. The CDR3 has 17 amino acids. CDR1 and CDR2 from the germline V gene are SGHRS and YFSETQ. V lost 4 bases and J lost 7; bases outside the gene matches: 12. The CDR3 protein is CASSNRGQGGENSPLHF. The CDR3 coding sequence is TGCGCCAGCAGCAATCGGGGACAGGGAGGTGAAAATTCACCCCTCCACTTT. Supplemented by reference TRBV5-1 and TRBJ1-6, the full variable domain reads KAGVTQTPRYLIKTRGQQVTLSCSPISGHRSVSWYQQTPGQGLQFLFEYFSETQRNKGNFPGRFSGRQFSNSRSEMNVSTLELGDSALYLCASSNRGQGGENSPLHFGNGTRLTVT.

V usage is TRBV28 and J usage is TRBJ1-1, with 7 nucleotides matching TRBD1. Germline trimming cut 4 bases from V and 1 base from J; bases unmatched to any gene: 9. Germline loops: CDR1 MDHEN, CDR2 SYDVKM. This CDR3 comprises 16 residues. In DNA form, the CDR3 reads TGTGCCAGCAGTTCCGTCCTGACAGGGTGGAACACTGAAGCTTTCTTT. Its protein is CASSSVLTGWNTEAFF. Full variable domain (missing parts from reference TRBV28 and TRBJ1-1): DVKVTQSSRYLVKRTGEKVFLECVQDMDHENMFWYRQDPGLGLRLIYFSYDVKMKEKGDIPEGYSVSREKKERFSLILESASTNQTSMYLCASSSVLTGWNTEAFFGQGTRLTVV.

This chain links TRBV7-9 with TRBJ1-2; D is unresolved. Germline CDR1 SEHNR, CDR2 FQNEAQ (reference sequence). The CDR3 totals 14 residues. Trimming cost V 5 bases and J 6 bases, with 16 bases left between them. The CDR3 region is CASSPVAVADGYTF. CDR3 nucleotides: TGTGCCAGCAGCCCGGTGGCAGTAGCCGATGGCTACACCTTC. Filled out from reference TRBV7-9 and TRBJ1-2, the complete variable domain reads DTGVSQNPRHKITKRGQNVTFRCDPISEHNRLYWYRQTLGQGPEFLTYFQNEAQLEKSRLLSDRFSAERPKGSFSTLEIQRTEQGDSAMYLCASSPVAVADGYTFGSGTRLTVV.

The chain has TRBV7-2 and TRBJ1-4, with 9 bases that match TRBD1. Looked up from germline, CDR1 is SGHTA and CDR2 is FQGNSA. The CDR3 extends over 14 amino acids. The ends lost 5 bases at V and 8 bases at J; junction bases unmatched: 6. The CDR3: CASSPGTGFEKLFF. DNA of the CDR3: TGTGCCAGCAGCCCCGGGACAGGGTTCGAAAAACTGTTTTTT. Combining the CDR3 with reference TRBV7-2 and TRBJ1-4 gives the whole variable domain GAGVSQSPSNKVTEKGKDVELRCDPISGHTALYWYRQSLGQGLEFLIYFQGNSAPDKSGLPSDRFSAERTGGSVSTLTIQRTQQEDSAVYLCASSPGTGFEKLFFGSGTQLSVL.

The J gene is TRBJ1-4, the V gene TRBV5-6; no clear D. CDR3 size: 14 residues. Germline CDR1 and CDR2: SGHDT and YYEEEE. V lost 0 bases to trimming and J lost 3 bases, with 6 bases between them. CDR3 region: CASSLDTSNEKLFF. CDR3 DNA: TGTGCCAGCAGCTTGGACACGTCTAATGAAAAACTGTTTTTT.

The V call is TRBV6-5, the J call TRBJ1-1; no reliable D call. The length of the CDR3 is 11 residues. Germline V gene sequence: CDR1 MNHEY, CDR2 SVGAGI. The V gene lost 7 bases and the J gene lost 7 bases, with 10 bases spanning the gap. The CDR3 is CASNGRGEAFF. CDR3 DNA sequence: TGTGCCAGCAACGGACGGGGTGAAGCTTTCTTT.

The V gene is TRBV28, the J gene TRBJ1-1; D gene uncertain. Trimming stripped 10 bases from V and 5 bases from J, with 17 bases between. This CDR3 region has 13 residues. The germline gives CDR1 MDHEN, CDR2 SYDVKM. The CDR3 reads CATLIGKRTEAFF. As DNA, the CDR3 is TGTGCCACCCTTATCGGGAAGAGGACTGAAGCTTTCTTT.

Only one count was recorded for this clone. The chain employs TRBV6-1 and TRBJ2-1; 10 nucleotides line up with TRBD2. V lost 4 bases to trimming and J lost 5 bases; unmatched junction nucleotides: 8. This CDR3 has 16 residues. Germline V gives CDR1 MNHNS, CDR2 SASEGT. CDR3 nucleotides: TGTGCCAGCAGTGGAGTCAGCGGGAGGGCGAACAATGAGCAGTTCTTC. Translated: CASSGVSGRANNEQFF.

The chain recombines TRBV5-4 with TRBJ2-1; 8 positions match TRBD2. Per the germline V gene, CDR1 is SGHNT and CDR2 is YYREEE (reference sequence). Trimming at V came to 2 bases and at J to 3 bases, leaving 7 bases not matched to a gene. CDR3 size: 16 residues. DNA of the CDR3: TGTGCCAGCAGCTTTGGGAGAAGCGGGGGCTACAATGAGCAGTTCTTC. Residues: CASSFGRSGGYNEQFF.

The chain recombines TRBV6-5 with TRBJ1-6, with TRBD1 as a possible D gene (6 bases). The germline V and J ends were trimmed by 4 bases and 5 bases, with 9 bases remaining between them. The germline V gene has CDR1 MNHEY and CDR2 SVGAGI. The CDR3 is made up of 14 amino acids. The CDR3: CASSSDSNNSPLHF. The CDR3 region has the DNA TGTGCCAGCAGTTCGGACAGTAATAATTCACCCCTCCACTTT.

This chain connects TRBV27 to TRBJ2-7; D gene ambiguous. The CDR3 loop spans 14 amino acids. V gave up 4 bases and J gave up 3 bases, with 13 bases separating them. The germline V gene has CDR1 MNHEY and CDR2 SMNVEV (reference sequence). CDR3 protein: CASSYPGSSYEQYF. CDR3 nucleotides: TGTGCCAGCAGTTACCCCGGGTCCAGCTACGAGCAGTACTTC.

The chain employs TRBV18 and TRBJ2-3, with D possibly matching TRBD1 (5 bases). Trimming took 2 bases from V and 0 from J, leaving 9 bases between them. The CDR3 covers 15 residues. The germline gives CDR1 KGHSH, CDR2 LQKENI. CDR3 sequence (DNA): TGTGCCAGCTCACCAGGACAAACTAGCACAGATACGCAGTATTTT. It specifies CASSPGQTSTDTQYF.

The chain has TRBV25-1 and TRBJ2-6, with 9 bases identical to TRBD1. The CDR3 has 18 residues. Germline V gene lookup returns CDR1 MGHDK and CDR2 SYGVNS. The V gene end was trimmed by 8 bases and the J gene end by 0 bases; junction bases not matched to a gene: 11. CDR3 residues: CASSQGGQGASGANVLTF. The CDR3 bases are TGTGCCAGCTCCCAAGGGGGACAGGGTGCCTCTGGGGCCAACGTCCTGACTTTC.

The chain employs TRBV5-4 and TRBJ2-7; the D gene is possibly TRBD2 (6 bases). Germline CDR1 reads SGHNT; CDR2 reads YYREEE (reference sequence). The CDR3 spans 16 residues. V was clipped by 0 bases and J by 3 bases, with 16 bases between them. The CDR3 nucleotides are TGTGCCAGCAGCTTGGCCCAAATAGCGGCACACTACGAGCAGTACTTC. It translates to CASSLAQIAAHYEQYF. Complete variable domain (other parts from reference TRBV5-4 and TRBJ2-7): ETGVTQSPTHLIKTRGQQVTLRCSSQSGHNTVSWYQQALGQGPQFIFQYYREEENGRGNFPPRFSGLQFPNYSSELNVNALELDDSALYLCASSLAQIAAHYEQYFGPGTRLTVT.

The genes are TRBV28 and TRBJ2-7; 9 bases are shared with TRBD1. Germline values: CDR1 MDHEN, CDR2 SYDVKM. The CDR3 length is 15 residues. Trimming cost V 5 bases and J 4 bases; bases outside gene matches: 9. CDR3 amino acids: CASSRPGTGRYEQYF. DNA for the CDR3: TGTGCCAGCAGTAGACCCGGGACAGGGCGATACGAGCAGTACTTC.

The rearrangement uses TRBV6-5 and TRBJ2-1; maybe TRBD1 (6 bases). V was clipped by 5 bases and J by 6 bases, with 8 bases between them. The CDR3 contains 12 residues. From germline, CDR1 is MNHEY and CDR2 SVGAGI. The CDR3 loop is CASSLQGNEQFF. For the CDR3, the DNA is TGTGCCAGCAGTCTACAGGGCAATGAGCAGTTCTTC.

This clone came up once. CDR3 coding DNA: TGTGCCAGCAGTGACAAAGCAAGACAGGGAAACTATGGCTACACCTTC. Translation gives CASSDKARQGNYGYTF. The rearrangement links TRBV25-1 to TRBJ1-2; 7 bases match TRBD1. The CDR3 contains 16 residues. Germline V lookup: CDR1 MGHDK, CDR2 SYGVNS. V lost 3 bases to trimming and J lost 2 bases; unmatched junction nucleotides: 9.

The rearrangement links TRBV5-5 to TRBJ2-5; D may be TRBD2 (6 bases). Trimming pared 4 bases from V and 1 base from J, leaving 11 bases between. The CDR3 runs to 14 residues. Germline assignment: CDR1 SGHKS and CDR2 YYEKEE (reference sequence). The CDR3 spells CASSGTGLQETQYF. CDR3 nucleotides: TGTGCCAGCAGCGGGACGGGACTCCAAGAGACCCAGTACTTC.

V gene TRBV3-1 (or the pseudogene TRBV3-2) combines with J gene TRBJ2-7, with 8 bases fitting TRBD1. This CDR3 region has 14 residues. Trimming at V came to 5 bases and at J to 7 bases, leaving 10 bases not matched to a gene. The germline CDR1 and CDR2 sequences are LGHDT and YNNKEL (reference sequence). CDR3 DNA sequence: TGTGCCAGCAGCTCGTACAGGGGGTCGGGTGAGCAGTACTTC. Translated, it gives CASSSYRGSGEQYF.

This clone was counted a single time. The chain has TRBV4-2 and TRBJ2-3; D unclear. V was shortened by 4 bases and J by 0 bases, with 5 bases between the two germline ends. CDR1 LGHNA and CDR2 YNFKEQ come from the germline V gene. There are 13 residues in the CDR3. In DNA form, the CDR3 reads TGTGCCAGCAGCCTCCCTAGCACAGATACGCAGTATTTT. Protein sequence: CASSLPSTDTQYF.

V gene TRBV9 combines with J gene TRBJ2-3; D is perhaps TRBD2 (5 bases). The CDR3 is 16 amino acids. Germline-derived CDR1 and CDR2 are SGDLS and YYNGEE. Trimming cost V 0 bases and J 2 bases, with 13 bases left between them. The CDR3 DNA is TGTGCCAGCAGCGTAGGCTGGCGGGCCTTCACAGATACGCAGTATTTT. It codes for CASSVGWRAFTDTQYF.

This chain connects TRBV15 to TRBJ1-1; D gene unclear. Germline loops: CDR1 LNHNV, CDR2 YYDKDF (reference sequence). Between the trimmed V and J ends, which lost 4 bases and 2 bases, there was a span of 17 bases. This CDR3 is 16 amino acids long. For the CDR3, the DNA is TGTGCCACCAGCACTCCACGAGGCCTCGCAAACACTGAAGCTTTCTTT. Translation gives CATSTPRGLANTEAFF.

V and J are TRBV11-2 and TRBJ1-1; TRBD1 is a possible D gene (5 bases). This CDR3 contains 13 residues. Per the germline V gene, CDR1 is SGHAT and CDR2 is FQNNGV. The ends were cut back, 8 bases at V and 4 bases at J, with 14 bases in the middle. In DNA, the CDR3 is TGTGCCAGCGTTCCCCCGGGGGTCACTGAAGCTTTCTTT. Amino acids: CASVPPGVTEAFF.

This clone was recorded a few times. The chain couples TRBV2 to TRBJ1-6; 8 bases map to TRBD1. The V segment lost 3 bases and the J segment 10 bases; nucleotides outside the gene matches: 5. Germline-derived CDR1 and CDR2 are SNHLY and FYNNEI. This CDR3 spans 14 amino acids. The CDR3 DNA reads TGTGCCAGCAGTGAGGGGACAGGAACCTCACCCCTCCACTTT. This gives the protein CASSEGTGTSPLHF.